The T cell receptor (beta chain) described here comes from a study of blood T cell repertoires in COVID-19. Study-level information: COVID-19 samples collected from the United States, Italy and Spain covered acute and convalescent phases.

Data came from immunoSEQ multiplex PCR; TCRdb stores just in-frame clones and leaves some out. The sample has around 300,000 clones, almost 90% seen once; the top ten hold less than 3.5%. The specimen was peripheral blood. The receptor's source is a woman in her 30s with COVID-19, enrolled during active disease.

The CDR3 here is CASSHDNEQFF. CDR3 nucleotides: TGTGCCAGCAGCCATGACAATGAGCAGTTCTTC. The genes are TRBV13 and TRBJ2-1; D uncertain. CDR1 and CDR2 (germline): PRHDT, FYEKMQ (reference sequence). The CDR3 has 11 residues. Trimming took 5 bases from V and 5 from J, leaving 4 bases between them. The full variable domain, with the rest looked up from reference TRBV13 and TRBJ2-1, is AAGVIQSPRHLIKEKRETATLKCYPIPRHDTVYWYQQGPGQDPQFLISFYEKMQSDKGSIPDRFSAQQFSDYHSELNMSSLELGDSALYFCASSHDNEQFFGPGTRLTVL.